This T cell receptor beta chain was sequenced for a study of blood T cell repertoires in COVID-19. Study context: Acute and convalescent COVID-19 samples came from the United States, Italy and Spain. The analysed material was cDNA or gDNA that came from T cells, B-cell-depleted T cells, or PBMCs.

This clone is a singleton in its sample. The protocol was immunoSEQ multiplex PCR, while the TCRdb copy is restricted to in-frame clones and leaves out a portion. Here the sample spans about 330,000 clones, approximately 90% being singletons. From germline, CDR1 is SEHNR and CDR2 FQNEAQ (reference sequence). The CDR3 runs 18 residues. V dropped 3 bases and J dropped 4 bases, with 22 bases sitting between them. This sequence was found in a woman in her twenties or thirties who had recovered from COVID-19. V and J are TRBV7-9 and TRBJ1-3; a possible D gene is TRBD1 (6 bases). The material sequenced was PBMCs or T cells enriched from blood (not recorded which). The CDR3 is CASSFFPGEGLTGNTIYF. The CDR3 DNA reads as TGTGCCAGCAGCTTCTTCCCAGGGGAGGGTTTAACGGGAAACACCATATATTTT.